Sequencing of this TCR beta chain was carried out in a study of shared clonotypes between healthy human individuals. Study results and limitations: Memory subsets generally showed smaller estimated richness than naive subsets did. The study sampled only blood, and tissue repertoires likely differ.

Germline CDR1 reads LNHDA; CDR2 reads SQIVND (reference sequence). The V end lost 10 bases, the J end lost 4 bases, and 14 bases lay between the germline ends. The CDR3 has 13 residues. In the naive CD8 group, cells lacked CD45RO and were positively selected for CCR7, so terminally differentiated effector memory CD45RA+ cells were left out. A note on this clone: What it binds is unknown.

Clones were read by immunoSEQ multiplex PCR, and TCRdb kept only the in-frame ones, dropping some. The sample contains more than 500,000 clones, around 95% of which appear only once. The receptor was isolated from a woman between 25 and 40 years old in good health. Sequenced sample: naive CD8+ T cells sorted from blood. The gene calls are TRBV19 and TRBJ1-5, with a tentative D call TRBD1 (6 bases). The CDR3 here is CATEDSRNQPQHF. CDR3 DNA: TGTGCCACCGAGGACAGCCGAAATCAGCCCCAGCATTTT.